This passage covers 23 T cell receptor beta chains from one sample sequenced in a study of somatic mutations in cytotoxic T cells in rheumatoid arthritis. Clones were read by immunoSEQ multiplex PCR, and TCRdb kept only the in-frame ones, dropping some. The table records about 19,000 clones, approximately 80% of them present only once. The sample comprised CD8+ T cells sorted from blood. The source is a woman between 50 and 59 years old in good health.

The chain has TRBV4-1 and TRBJ1-5, with D possibly matching TRBD1 (5 bases). V was shortened by 0 bases and J by 4 bases, with 10 bases between the two germline ends. The CDR3 totals 15 residues. In germline, CDR1 is MGHRA, CDR2 YSYEKL. CDR3 amino acids: CASSQDRATNQPQHF. For the CDR3, the DNA is TGCGCCAGCAGCCAAGACAGGGCTACTAATCAGCCCCAGCATTTT.

The chain combines TRBV6-1 with TRBJ2-1, with 12 bases matching TRBD1. The germline gives CDR1 MNHNS, CDR2 SASEGT. Trimming at V came to 3 bases and at J to 2 bases, leaving 11 bases not matched to a gene. The CDR3 sequence is 19 residues long. The CDR3 reads CASSDRDRGLFATYNEQFF. The CDR3 DNA reads as TGTGCCAGCAGTGACCGGGACAGGGGGCTATTTGCCACCTACAATGAGCAGTTCTTC.

This clone was found a few times. Written as DNA, the CDR3 is TGCGCCAGCAGCGTGACAGGGTCCACTGAAGCTTTCTTT. It codes for CASSVTGSTEAFF. The chain is built from TRBV5-1 and TRBJ1-1, with 7 bases fitting TRBD1. The CDR3 contains 13 residues. J was trimmed by 4 bases and V by 4 bases; bases with no gene match: 4. Germline V gives CDR1 SGHRS, CDR2 YFSETQ.

This sequence joins TRBV7-9 and TRBJ2-3; 7 nucleotides align to TRBD1. The CDR3 runs 15 residues. The germline gives CDR1 SEHNR, CDR2 FQNEAQ (reference sequence). J was trimmed by 2 bases and V by 1 base; bases with no gene match: 3. The CDR3 spells CASSLEQGLTDTQYF. In nucleotides, the CDR3 is TGTGCCAGCAGCTTAGAACAGGGGCTCACAGATACGCAGTATTTT. The whole variable domain, filled in from reference TRBV7-9 and TRBJ2-3, reads DTGVSQNPRHKITKRGQNVTFRCDPISEHNRLYWYRQTLGQGPEFLTYFQNEAQLEKSRLLSDRFSAERPKGSFSTLEIQRTEQGDSAMYLCASSLEQGLTDTQYFGPGTRLTVL.

This chain connects TRBV7-8 to TRBJ2-7, with D unclear. The CDR3 contains 14 residues. Trimming left V 2 bases short and J 3 bases short, with 11 bases between. Germline V gives CDR1 SGHVS, CDR2 FQNEAQ. CDR3 DNA sequence: TGTGCCAGCAGCTTACTAGGCGGAAGCTACGAGCAGTACTTC. Protein product: CASSLLGGSYEQYF.

This chain links TRBV27 with TRBJ2-1, with 9 bases aligning to TRBD1. V trimming: 2 bases; J trimming: 8 bases; junction bases outside the gene matches: 1. CDR1 MNHEY and CDR2 SMNVEV come from the germline V gene (reference sequence). The CDR3 contains 13 residues. The CDR3 bases are TGTGCCAGCAGTTTAGGGACAGGGTATGAGCAGTTCTTC. Protein: CASSLGTGYEQFF.

The J gene is TRBJ2-1, the V gene TRBV10-2, with D maybe TRBD1 (6 bases). This CDR3 contains 15 residues. Trimming shortened V by 5 bases and J by 4 bases, and 15 bases separated the two germline ends. Per the germline V gene, CDR1 is WSHSY and CDR2 is SAAADI. CDR3 bases: TGCGCCAGCAGTACTTTGAGGGGGAGTTACAATGAGCAGTTCTTC. This encodes CASSTLRGSYNEQFF.

V gene TRBV5-6 combines with J gene TRBJ1-2, with D tentatively TRBD1 (5 bases). The CDR3 is made up of 14 amino acids. The V end lost 0 bases, the J end lost 4 bases, and 10 bases lay between the germline ends. The germline gives CDR1 SGHDT, CDR2 YYEEEE. The CDR3 is CASSLGDSVYGYTF. The CDR3 DNA follows: TGTGCCAGCAGCTTGGGGGACTCAGTCTATGGCTACACCTTC.

The CDR3 coding sequence is TGTGCTAGTGGTTTCGTAGCGGGAGGGCCCAGCGGGGAGCTGTTTTTT. Its protein product is CASGFVAGGPSGELFF. The rearrangement uses TRBV12-5 and TRBJ2-2, with 11 bases aligning to TRBD2. CDR1 and CDR2 (germline): LGHNT, FRNRAP. V dropped 3 bases and J dropped 7; count of bases not matched to a gene: 7. This CDR3 region has 16 residues.

The chain recombines TRBV27 with TRBJ2-7; D possibly uses TRBD1 or TRBD2 (5 bases each). CDR3 size: 14 residues. From germline, CDR1 is MNHEY and CDR2 SMNVEV (reference sequence). The V gene lost 4 bases and the J gene lost 7 bases, with 17 bases spanning the gap. The CDR3 DNA is TGTGCCAGCAGTTCCACGGGACCGACCGGTGAGCAGTACTTC. Its translation: CASSSTGPTGEQYF.

This clone was observed a handful of times. CDR3 DNA sequence: TGTGCCAGCTCACCCCAGACTAGCGGGGGGGCTGATGAGCAGTTCTTC. This codes for CASSPQTSGGADEQFF. V and J are TRBV18 and TRBJ2-1; TRBD2 aligns across 14 bases. Germline V gene data show CDR1 as KGHSH and CDR2 as LQKENI. J was trimmed by 8 bases and V by 3 bases; bases with no gene match: 6. There are 16 residues in the CDR3.

The rearrangement uses TRBV27 and TRBJ2-1, with TRBD2 identical over 10 bases. Germline V gene lookup returns CDR1 MNHEY and CDR2 SMNVEV (reference sequence). Trimming at V came to 8 bases and at J to 5 bases, leaving 9 bases not matched to a gene. The CDR3 length is 15 residues. As DNA, the CDR3 is TGTGCCAGCGCATCCGGGACTAGCGCCAACAATGAGCAGTTCTTC. Protein product: CASASGTSANNEQFF.

The V gene is TRBV2, the J gene TRBJ2-5; 8 positions agree with TRBD1. The CDR3 sequence is 14 residues long. Germline CDR1 is SNHLY and CDR2 is FYNNEI. The ends lost 1 base at V and 2 bases at J; junction bases unmatched: 0. CDR3 coding DNA: TGTGCCAGCAGTGAAGGGGACAGGCAAGAGACCCAGTACTTC. Protein product: CASSEGDRQETQYF. Full variable domain (rest looked up from reference TRBV2 and TRBJ2-5): EPEVTQTPSHQVTQMGQEVILRCVPISNHLYFYWYRQILGQKVEFLVSFYNNEISEKSEIFDDQFSVERPDGSNFTLKIRSTKLEDSAMYFCASSEGDRQETQYFGPGTRLLVL.

The chain links TRBV18 to TRBJ1-4; 10 bases match TRBD1. Germline V gives CDR1 KGHSH, CDR2 LQKENI. The CDR3 spans 15 residues. V lost 3 bases to trimming and J lost 3 bases; unmatched junction nucleotides: 1. The CDR3 here is CASSPGTGANEKLFF. CDR3 coding DNA: TGTGCCAGCTCACCGGGGACAGGGGCTAATGAAAAACTGTTTTTT.

The table lists this clone with a count of one. This rearrangement joins TRBV7-9 to TRBJ2-5; TRBD2 is a possible D gene (6 bases). The CDR3 is made up of 15 amino acids. Germline CDR1 is SEHNR and CDR2 is FQNEAQ (reference sequence). Trimming removed 0 bases from V and 7 bases from J, with 15 bases in between. The CDR3 reads CASSLAGPGRGTQYF. For the CDR3, the DNA is TGTGCCAGCAGCTTAGCAGGTCCAGGGCGGGGGACCCAGTACTTC.

This clone was counted between two and nine times. This chain links TRBV7-9 with TRBJ2-3, with TRBD2 matching over 10 bases. The germline CDR1 and CDR2 sequences are SEHNR and FQNEAQ (reference sequence). Losses at the gene ends were 5 bases for V and 3 bases for J; bases not matched to a gene: 2. The CDR3 extends over 14 amino acids. CDR3 bases: TGTGCCAGCAGCCCAGCGGGAGGGACAGATACGCAGTATTTT. It codes for CASSPAGGTDTQYF.

This chain uses TRBV7-2 with TRBJ2-7; D ambiguous. Germline lookup yields CDR1 SGHTA and CDR2 FQGNSA. This CDR3 region has 15 residues. V gave up 5 bases and J gave up 2 bases, with 16 bases separating them. As DNA, the CDR3 is TGTGCCAGCAGCGACGTCCCTATGGGAACCTACGAGCAGTACTTC. Its protein product is CASSDVPMGTYEQYF.

The rearrangement uses TRBV10-3 and TRBJ2-7; a possible D gene is TRBD1 (6 bases). Germline CDR1 reads ENHRY; CDR2 reads SYGVKD. This CDR3 has 14 amino acids. V lost 10 bases and J lost 1, with 17 bases in between. The chain's CDR3 is CANPVGAVSYEQYF. Written as DNA, the CDR3 is TGTGCCAACCCTGTGGGGGCCGTATCCTACGAGCAGTACTTC.

This clone is a singleton in its sample. The chain links TRBV28 to TRBJ2-3; 12 positions agree with TRBD1. Germline V gene sequence: CDR1 MDHEN, CDR2 SYDVKM. The V gene end was trimmed by 2 bases and the J gene end by 7 bases; junction bases not matched to a gene: 1. The CDR3 runs to 14 residues. The CDR3 spells CASSLGTGGYTQYF. For the CDR3, the DNA is TGTGCCAGCAGTTTAGGGACAGGGGGCTATACGCAGTATTTT.

The chain recombines TRBV19 with TRBJ2-7; D may be TRBD1 (5 bases). The V end was cut by 3 bases, the J end by 1 base, with 13 bases between. Germline V gene sequence: CDR1 LNHDA, CDR2 SQIVND (reference sequence). This CDR3 is 15 amino acids long. CDR3 amino acids: CASSMSWAGSYEQYF. CDR3 DNA sequence: TGTGCCAGTAGTATGAGTTGGGCAGGGTCCTACGAGCAGTACTTC.

The chain recombines TRBV5-4 with TRBJ1-2, with D unclear. The length of the CDR3 is 13 residues. V lost 0 bases to trimming and J lost 4 bases, with 7 bases between them. Germline assignment: CDR1 SGHNT and CDR2 YYREEE (reference sequence). The CDR3 loop is CASSLVQTYGYTF. Here the CDR3 DNA reads TGTGCCAGCAGCTTGGTGCAAACCTATGGCTACACCTTC. The complete variable domain, with remaining parts taken from reference TRBV5-4 and TRBJ1-2, reads ETGVTQSPTHLIKTRGQQVTLRCSSQSGHNTVSWYQQALGQGPQFIFQYYREEENGRGNFPPRFSGLQFPNYSSELNVNALELDDSALYLCASSLVQTYGYTFGSGTRLTVV.

This chain joins TRBV9 and TRBJ1-3, with D perhaps matching TRBD1 (5 bases). This CDR3 comprises 15 residues. CDR1 is SGDLS, CDR2 YYNGEE, per germline. The V and J ends lost 4 bases and 8 bases respectively, with 19 bases between them. Here the CDR3 DNA reads TGTGCCAGCAGCCCCAGGGAGATAGTGGTGGACACCATATATTTT. This sequence encodes CASSPREIVVDTIYF. Supplemented by reference TRBV9 and TRBJ1-3, the full variable domain reads DSGVTQTPKHLITATGQRVTLRCSPRSGDLSVYWYQQSLDQGLQFLIQYYNGEERAKGNILERFSAQQFPDLHSELNLSSLELGDSALYFCASSPREIVVDTIYFGEGSWLTVV.

In this sample, this clone turned up once. This chain connects TRBV7-9 to TRBJ1-4, with D unclear. The germline V gene has CDR1 SEHNR and CDR2 FQNEAQ (reference sequence). This CDR3 comprises 14 residues. V was trimmed by 2 bases and J by 8 bases, leaving 12 bases between them. The CDR3 is CASSLQRPGEKLFF. The CDR3 coding sequence is TGTGCCAGCAGCTTACAACGGCCGGGCGAAAAACTGTTTTTT.